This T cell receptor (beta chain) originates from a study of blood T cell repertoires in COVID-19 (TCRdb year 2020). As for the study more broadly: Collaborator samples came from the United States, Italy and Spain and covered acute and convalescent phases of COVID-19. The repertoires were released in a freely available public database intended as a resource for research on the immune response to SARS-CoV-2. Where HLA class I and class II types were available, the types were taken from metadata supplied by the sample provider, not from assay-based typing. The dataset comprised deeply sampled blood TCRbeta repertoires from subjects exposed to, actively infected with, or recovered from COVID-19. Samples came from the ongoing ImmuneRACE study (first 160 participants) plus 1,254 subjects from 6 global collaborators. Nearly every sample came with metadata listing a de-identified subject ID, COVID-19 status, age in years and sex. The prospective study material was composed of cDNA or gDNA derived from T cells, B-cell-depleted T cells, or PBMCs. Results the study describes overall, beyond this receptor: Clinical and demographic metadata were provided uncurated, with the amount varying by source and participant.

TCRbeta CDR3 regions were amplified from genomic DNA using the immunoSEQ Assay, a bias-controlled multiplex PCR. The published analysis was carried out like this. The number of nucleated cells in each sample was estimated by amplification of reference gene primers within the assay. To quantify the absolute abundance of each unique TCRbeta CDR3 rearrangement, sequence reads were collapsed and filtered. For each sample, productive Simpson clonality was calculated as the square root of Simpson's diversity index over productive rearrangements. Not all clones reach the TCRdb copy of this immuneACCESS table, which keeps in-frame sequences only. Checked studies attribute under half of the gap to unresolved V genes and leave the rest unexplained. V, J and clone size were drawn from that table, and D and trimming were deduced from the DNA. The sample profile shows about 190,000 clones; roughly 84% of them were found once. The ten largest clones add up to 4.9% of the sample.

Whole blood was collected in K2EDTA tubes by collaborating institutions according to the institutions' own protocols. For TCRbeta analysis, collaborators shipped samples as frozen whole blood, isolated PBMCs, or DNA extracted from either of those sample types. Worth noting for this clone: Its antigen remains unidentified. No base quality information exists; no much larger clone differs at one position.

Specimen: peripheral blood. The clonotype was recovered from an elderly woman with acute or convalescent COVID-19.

The CDR3 reads CASSPWEAANEQFF. The DNA is as follows: TGTGCCAGCTCACCTTGGGAGGCGGCGAATGAGCAGTTCTTC. Recombination joined TRBV18 with TRBJ2-1, and the D gene may be TRBD2, 6 bases matching. Measured from the cysteine to the phenylalanine, the CDR3 is 14 residues long. CDR3 DNA only is kept here, 42 bases in frame from base 1. According to the germline V gene, CDR1 reads KGHSH and CDR2 reads LQKENI. The V and J ends are trimmed by 3 bases and 7 bases, leaving 13 bases between them.